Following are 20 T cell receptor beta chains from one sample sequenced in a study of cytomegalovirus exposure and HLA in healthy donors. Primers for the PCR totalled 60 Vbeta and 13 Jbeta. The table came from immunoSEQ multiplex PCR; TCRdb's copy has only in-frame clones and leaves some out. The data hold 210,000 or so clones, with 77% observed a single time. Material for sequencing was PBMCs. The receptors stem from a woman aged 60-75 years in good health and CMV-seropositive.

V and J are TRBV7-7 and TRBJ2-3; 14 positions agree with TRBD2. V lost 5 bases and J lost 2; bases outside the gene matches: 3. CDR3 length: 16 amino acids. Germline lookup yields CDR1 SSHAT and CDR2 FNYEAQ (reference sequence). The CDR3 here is CASSPGLAGVTDTQYF. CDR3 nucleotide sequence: TGTGCCAGCAGCCCGGGACTAGCGGGGGTCACAGATACGCAGTATTTT.

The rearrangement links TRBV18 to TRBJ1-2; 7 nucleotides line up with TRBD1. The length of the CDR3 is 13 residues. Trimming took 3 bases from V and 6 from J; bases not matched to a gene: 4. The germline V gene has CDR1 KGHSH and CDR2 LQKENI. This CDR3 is CASSPRDSNGYTF. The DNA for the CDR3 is TGTGCCAGCTCACCGCGGGACAGCAATGGCTACACCTTC.

CDR3 nucleotides: TGTGCCAGCAGCTTGCGGCAAAACACTGAAGCTTTCTTT. This encodes CASSLRQNTEAFF. V usage is TRBV7-8 and J usage is TRBJ1-1; no clear D gene. Trimming removed 3 bases from V and 2 bases from J, with 7 bases in between. Looked up from germline, CDR1 is SGHVS and CDR2 is FQNEAQ. This CDR3 contains 13 residues.

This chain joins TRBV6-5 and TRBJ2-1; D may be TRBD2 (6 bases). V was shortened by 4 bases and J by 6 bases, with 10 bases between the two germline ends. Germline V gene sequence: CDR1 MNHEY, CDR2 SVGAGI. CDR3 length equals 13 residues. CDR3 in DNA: TGTGCCAGCAGTTTCCAGGGAGGCAATGAGCAGTTCTTC. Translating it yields CASSFQGGNEQFF.

The CDR3 nucleotides read TGCGCCAGCAGCCAAGACAGGGCCTTGGAGACCCAGTACTTC. Its translation: CASSQDRALETQYF. V gene TRBV4-3 combines with J gene TRBJ2-5; D possibly corresponds to TRBD1 (5 bases). The CDR3 has 14 amino acids. V lost 0 bases and J lost 5, with 10 bases in between. The germline CDR1 and CDR2 sequences are LGHNA and YSLEER.

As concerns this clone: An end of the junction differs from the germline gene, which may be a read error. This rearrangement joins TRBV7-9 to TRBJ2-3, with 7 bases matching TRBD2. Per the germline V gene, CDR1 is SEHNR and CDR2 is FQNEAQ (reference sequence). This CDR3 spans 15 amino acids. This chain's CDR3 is CASRLAGLRLDPQYF. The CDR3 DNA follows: TGTGCCAGCAGATTAGCGGGCCTTAGATTAGACCCGCAGTATTTT.

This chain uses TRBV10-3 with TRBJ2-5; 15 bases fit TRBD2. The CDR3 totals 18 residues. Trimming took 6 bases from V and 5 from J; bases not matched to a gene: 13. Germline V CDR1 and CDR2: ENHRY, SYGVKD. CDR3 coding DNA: TGTGCCATCAGAGGGGGACTAGCGGGAGGTGGGGTAATGGAGACCCAGTACTTC. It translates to CAIRGGLAGGGVMETQYF.

CDR3 region: CASTGAGGPWEQYF. The DNA of the CDR3 is TGTGCCAGCACGGGGGCGGGAGGGCCCTGGGAGCAGTACTTC. The chain uses TRBV21-1 and TRBJ2-7; the table gives TRBD2 as D, unverified against the DNA. TRBV21-1 is a listed pseudogene. The CDR3 loop spans 14 amino acids.

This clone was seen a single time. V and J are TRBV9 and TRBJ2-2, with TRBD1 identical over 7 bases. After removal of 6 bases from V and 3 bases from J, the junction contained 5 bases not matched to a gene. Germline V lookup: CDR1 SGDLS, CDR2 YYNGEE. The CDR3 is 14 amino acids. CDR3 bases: TGTGCCAGCACCTCTACAGGGGACACCGGGGAGCTGTTTTTT. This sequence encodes CASTSTGDTGELFF. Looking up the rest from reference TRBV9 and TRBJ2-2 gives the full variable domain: DSGVTQTPKHLITATGQRVTLRCSPRSGDLSVYWYQQSLDQGLQFLIQYYNGEERAKGNILERFSAQQFPDLHSELNLSSLELGDSALYFCASTSTGDTGELFFGEGSRLTVL.

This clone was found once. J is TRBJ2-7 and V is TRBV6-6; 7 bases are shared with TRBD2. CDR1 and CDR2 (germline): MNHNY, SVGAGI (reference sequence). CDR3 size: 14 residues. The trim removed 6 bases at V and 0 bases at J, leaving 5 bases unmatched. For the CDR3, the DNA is TGTGCCAGCAGCCGAGCGGGACCCTCCTACGAGCAGTACTTC. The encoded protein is CASSRAGPSYEQYF.

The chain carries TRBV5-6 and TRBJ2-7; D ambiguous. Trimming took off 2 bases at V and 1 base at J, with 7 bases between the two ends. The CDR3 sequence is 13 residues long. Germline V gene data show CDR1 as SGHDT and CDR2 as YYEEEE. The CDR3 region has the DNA TGTGCCAGCAGCTTCGGAGATTCCTACGAGCAGTACTTC. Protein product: CASSFGDSYEQYF.

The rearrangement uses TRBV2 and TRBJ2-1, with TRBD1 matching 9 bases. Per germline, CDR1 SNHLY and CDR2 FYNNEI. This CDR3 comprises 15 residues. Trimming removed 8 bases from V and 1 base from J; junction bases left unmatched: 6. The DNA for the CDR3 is TGTGCCAGCGTCTACGGACAGGGGTCCTACAATGAGCAGTTCTTC. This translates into CASVYGQGSYNEQFF.

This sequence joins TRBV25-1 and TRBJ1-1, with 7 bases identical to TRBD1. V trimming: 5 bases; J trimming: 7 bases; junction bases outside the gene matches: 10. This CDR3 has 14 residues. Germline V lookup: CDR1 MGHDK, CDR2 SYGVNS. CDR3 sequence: CASSNYRDSSEAFF. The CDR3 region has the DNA TGTGCCAGCAGTAACTACCGGGACAGTAGTGAAGCTTTCTTT.

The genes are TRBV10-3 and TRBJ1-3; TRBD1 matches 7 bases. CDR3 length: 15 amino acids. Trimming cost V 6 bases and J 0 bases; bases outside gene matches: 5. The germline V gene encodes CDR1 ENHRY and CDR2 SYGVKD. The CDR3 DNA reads TGTGCCATCAGGAACAGGGGCGTCTCTGGAAACACCATATATTTT. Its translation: CAIRNRGVSGNTIYF.

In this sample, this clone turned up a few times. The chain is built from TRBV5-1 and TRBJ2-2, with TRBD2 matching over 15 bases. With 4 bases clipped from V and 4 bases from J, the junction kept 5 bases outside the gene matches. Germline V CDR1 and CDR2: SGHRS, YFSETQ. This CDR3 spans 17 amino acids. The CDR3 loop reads CASSGTSGGSSTGELFF. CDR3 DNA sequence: TGCGCCAGCAGCGGGACTAGCGGGGGGTCCAGCACCGGGGAGCTGTTTTTT.

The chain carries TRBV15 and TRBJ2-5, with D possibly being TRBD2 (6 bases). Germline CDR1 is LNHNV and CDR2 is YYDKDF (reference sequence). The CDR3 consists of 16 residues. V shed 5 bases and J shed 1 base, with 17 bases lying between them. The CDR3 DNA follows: TGTGCCACCAGCGGAGGTAATAGCGGAAGCCAAGAGACCCAGTACTTC. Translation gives CATSGGNSGSQETQYF.

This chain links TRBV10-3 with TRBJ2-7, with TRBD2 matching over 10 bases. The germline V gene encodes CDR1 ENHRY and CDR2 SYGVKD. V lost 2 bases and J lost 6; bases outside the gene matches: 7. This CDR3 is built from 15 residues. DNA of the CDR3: TGTGCCATCAGTGAGGCCGGGACTAGCGCAGGCGAGCAGTACTTC. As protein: CAISEAGTSAGEQYF.

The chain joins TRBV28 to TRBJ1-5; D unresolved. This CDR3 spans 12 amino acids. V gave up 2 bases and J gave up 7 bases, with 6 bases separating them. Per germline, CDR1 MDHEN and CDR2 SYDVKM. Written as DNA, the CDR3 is TGTGCCAGCAGTTTAATTCGGCAGCCCCAGCATTTT. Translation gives CASSLIRQPQHF.

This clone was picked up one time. The CDR3 sequence is CASSLETSGGRGQYF. The CDR3 DNA sequence: TGCGCCAGCAGCTTGGAAACTAGCGGGGGACGGGGCCAGTACTTC. The chain links TRBV5-1 to TRBJ2-5; 11 nucleotides agree with TRBD2. V shed 0 bases, J shed 10 bases, and the junction held 8 bases outside the gene matches. CDR3 length equals 15 residues. Germline CDR1 SGHRS, CDR2 YFSETQ.

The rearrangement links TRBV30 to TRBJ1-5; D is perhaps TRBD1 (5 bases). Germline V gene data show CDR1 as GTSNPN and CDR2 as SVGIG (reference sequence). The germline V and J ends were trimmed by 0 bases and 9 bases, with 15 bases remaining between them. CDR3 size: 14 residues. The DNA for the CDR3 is TGTGCCTGGAGTGTTGGACAAGGGATATGGCCCCAGCATTTT. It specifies CAWSVGQGIWPQHF.